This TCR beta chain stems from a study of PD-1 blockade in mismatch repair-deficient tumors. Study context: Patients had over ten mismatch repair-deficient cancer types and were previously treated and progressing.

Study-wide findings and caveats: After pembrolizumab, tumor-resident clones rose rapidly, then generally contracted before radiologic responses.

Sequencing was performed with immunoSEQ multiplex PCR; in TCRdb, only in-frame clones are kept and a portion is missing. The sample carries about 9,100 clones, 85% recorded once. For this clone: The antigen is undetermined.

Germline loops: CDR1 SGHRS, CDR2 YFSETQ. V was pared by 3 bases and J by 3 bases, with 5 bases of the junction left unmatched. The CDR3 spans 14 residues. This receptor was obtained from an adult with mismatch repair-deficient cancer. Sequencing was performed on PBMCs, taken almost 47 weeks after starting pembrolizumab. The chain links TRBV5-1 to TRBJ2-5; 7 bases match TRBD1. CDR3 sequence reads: CASSYGTAEETQYF. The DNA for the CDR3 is TGCGCCAGCAGCTACGGGACAGCTGAAGAGACCCAGTACTTC.